The 30 T cell receptor beta chains reported below all come from one sample, sequenced in a study of vaccination effects on CD4 cells after COVID-19. ViraFEST assay sequencing came after antigen-specific CD4+ T cells were expanded with viral peptide pools. Following 10 days of culture, CD4+ T cells were isolated. Participants were vaccinated with two doses of either the BNT162b2 or mRNA-1273 vaccine. Their target antigens are unknown. Method: immunoSEQ multiplex PCR; TCRdb's copy keeps in-frame clones and lacks some. This sample has around 67,000 clones; approximately 82% occur once, and the top ten carry more than 1%. Source: CD4+ T cells from PBMCs cultured with HCoV-229E spike peptides, taken after COVID-19 vaccination. The origin of the receptors is a human donor who received a COVID-19 vaccine.

The chain joins TRBV24-1 to TRBJ2-1; D may be TRBD2 (5 bases). V lost 4 bases, J lost 3 bases, and 21 bases lay in between. From germline, CDR1 is KGHDR and CDR2 SFDVKD. There are 18 residues in the CDR3. CDR3 loop: CATSDGNSRFLGYNEQFF. The DNA for the CDR3 is TGTGCCACCAGTGACGGGAACTCTAGATTCCTAGGCTACAATGAGCAGTTCTTC.

The chain couples TRBV5-1 to TRBJ2-5; 10 bases agree with TRBD1. This CDR3 comprises 16 residues. With 4 bases clipped from V and 5 bases from J, the junction kept 11 bases outside the gene matches. Germline V lookup: CDR1 SGHRS, CDR2 YFSETQ. CDR3 DNA sequence: TGCGCCAGCAGCACCCGGACAGGGGGTCTTGGTGAGACCCAGTACTTC. It encodes CASSTRTGGLGETQYF. Full variable domain (missing parts from reference TRBV5-1 and TRBJ2-5): KAGVTQTPRYLIKTRGQQVTLSCSPISGHRSVSWYQQTPGQGLQFLFEYFSETQRNKGNFPGRFSGRQFSNSRSEMNVSTLELGDSALYLCASSTRTGGLGETQYFGPGTRLLVL.

This clone has more than one count but fewer than ten. The gene calls are TRBV4-1 and TRBJ1-3; D is unclear. The V gene's germline CDR1 is MGHRA and CDR2 YSYEKL. The CDR3 has 19 amino acids. The germline V and J ends were trimmed by 1 base and 0 bases, with 19 bases remaining between them. The CDR3, as DNA: TGCGCCAGCAGCCAAGGAGTTTTAAGGAGGGTCCTCTCTGGAAACACCATATATTTT. Protein product: CASSQGVLRRVLSGNTIYF.

This clone was seen only a few times. This rearrangement joins TRBV19 to TRBJ2-2; weak D call: TRBD1 (6 bases). The CDR3 is 16 amino acids. Trimming stripped 6 bases from V and 0 bases from J, with 14 bases between. In germline, CDR1 is LNHDA, CDR2 SQIVND (reference sequence). The CDR3: CASRPTGLTNTGELFF. CDR3 DNA: TGTGCCAGTAGGCCGACAGGCCTAACGAACACCGGGGAGCTGTTTTTT. The full variable domain, its missing parts supplied by reference TRBV19 and TRBJ2-2, is DGGITQSPKYLFRKEGQNVTLSCEQNLNHDAMYWYRQDPGQGLRLIYYSQIVNDFQKGDIAEGYSVSREKKESFPLTVTSAQKNPTAFYLCASRPTGLTNTGELFFGEGSRLTVL.

The CDR3 DNA follows: TGTGCCAGCAGCTCACAGGTGGACACTGAAGCTTTCTTT. This gives the protein CASSSQVDTEAFF. V and J are TRBV7-2 and TRBJ1-1, with D possibly TRBD1 on 5 matching bases. Germline CDR1 and CDR2: SGHTA and FQGNSA. The V gene lost 4 bases and the J gene lost 3 bases, with 9 bases spanning the gap. The CDR3 spans 13 residues. Combining the CDR3 with reference TRBV7-2 and TRBJ1-1 gives the whole variable domain GAGVSQSPSNKVTEKGKDVELRCDPISGHTALYWYRQSLGQGLEFLIYFQGNSAPDKSGLPSDRFSAERTGGSVSTLTIQRTQQEDSAVYLCASSSQVDTEAFFGQGTRLTVV.

The chain carries TRBV6-2 or TRBV6-3 and TRBJ2-7; no clear D gene. CDR1 and CDR2 from the germline V gene are MNHEY and SVGEGT. Trimming stripped 5 bases from V and 2 bases from J, with 13 bases between. This CDR3 is 14 amino acids long. The chain's CDR3 is CASSRYTDTYEQYV. Written as DNA, the CDR3 is TGTGCCAGCAGTCGATATACAGATACCTACGAGCAGTACGTC.

This sequence joins TRBV24-1 and TRBJ2-6; 9 nucleotides agree with TRBD1. The CDR3 spans 15 residues. Germline lookup yields CDR1 KGHDR and CDR2 SFDVKD. The V segment lost 3 bases and the J segment 10 bases; nucleotides outside the gene matches: 6. The CDR3 DNA reads TGTGCCACCAGTGATGCAGGACAGGGGACTAACGTCCTGACTTTC. Protein: CATSDAGQGTNVLTF.

The gene calls are TRBV14 and TRBJ1-1; D ambiguous. Germline V CDR1 and CDR2: SGHDN, FVKESK. Trimming took off 4 bases at V and 0 bases at J, with 9 bases between the two ends. This CDR3 is built from 14 residues. CDR3 bases: TGTGCCAGCAGCCCCGCGGGAATGAACACTGAAGCTTTCTTT. This encodes CASSPAGMNTEAFF.

This chain links TRBV7-9 with TRBJ2-2, with a possible D match to TRBD2 (7 bases). V lost 6 bases and J lost 0, with 14 bases in between. CDR1 and CDR2 (germline): SEHNR, FQNEAQ (reference sequence). This CDR3 has 16 amino acids. CDR3 nucleotide sequence: TGTGCCAGCAGTTGGACGGGGGGCCCGAACACCGGGGAGCTGTTTTTT. Its protein product is CASSWTGGPNTGELFF.

Only a few counts were recorded for this clone. The J gene is TRBJ1-1, the V gene TRBV7-9; 9 bases are a match to TRBD1. This CDR3 spans 15 amino acids. Germline V gives CDR1 SEHNR, CDR2 FQNEAQ (reference sequence). After removal of 4 bases from V and 5 bases from J, the junction contained 8 bases not matched to a gene. The CDR3 reads CASSSPTGGDTEAFF. The CDR3 nucleotides are TGTGCCAGCAGCTCCCCGACAGGGGGGGATACTGAAGCTTTCTTT.

The V and J genes are TRBV11-2 and TRBJ1-2; perhaps TRBD1 as D (6 bases). Germline V CDR1 and CDR2: SGHAT, FQNNGV. The CDR3 covers 11 residues. Trimming pared 11 bases from V and 8 bases from J, leaving 15 bases between. The CDR3 loop is CAAGGTGGYTF. As DNA, the CDR3 is TGTGCCGCCGGGGGCACAGGAGGCTACACCTTC.

The chain carries TRBV3-1 (or the pseudogene TRBV3-2) and TRBJ1-6, with 8 positions matching TRBD1. Germline V gene lookup returns CDR1 LGHDT and CDR2 YNNKEL (reference sequence). The CDR3 runs to 14 residues. With V trimmed by 7 bases and J by 8 bases, 7 bases remained unmatched. The DNA of the CDR3 is TGTGCCAGCAACTGGACAGGGATGGATTCACCCCTCCACTTT. Translated: CASNWTGMDSPLHF.

The chain joins TRBV18 to TRBJ1-1; TRBD1 is a possible D gene (5 bases). V lost 6 bases and J lost 0, with 8 bases in between. The germline V gene encodes CDR1 KGHSH and CDR2 LQKENI. The CDR3 has 13 residues. CDR3 sequence reads: CASSAGMNTEAFF. The CDR3, as DNA: TGTGCCAGCTCGGCAGGGATGAACACTGAAGCTTTCTTT.

The genes are TRBV5-5 and TRBJ2-2, with a possible D match to TRBD2 (7 bases). The V gene lost 0 bases and the J gene lost 1 base, with 10 bases spanning the gap. The CDR3 loop spans 16 amino acids. CDR1 SGHKS and CDR2 YYEKEE come from the germline V gene (reference sequence). In nucleotides, the CDR3 is TGTGCCAGCAGCTTGGGGGGGGGACAGAACACCGGGGAGCTGTTTTTT. It codes for CASSLGGGQNTGELFF.

In DNA, the CDR3 is TGTGCCAGCAGTATACAGGGGGAGACCCAGTACTTC. Residues: CASSIQGETQYF. This chain joins TRBV2 and TRBJ2-5; 7 bases are shared with TRBD1. The CDR3 is 12 amino acids. CDR1 and CDR2 from the germline V gene are SNHLY and FYNNEI. Unmatched junction bases numbered 2, after V lost 5 bases and J lost 5 bases.

This chain joins TRBV6-2 or TRBV6-3 and TRBJ1-3; 8 bases align to TRBD1. From germline, CDR1 is MNHEY and CDR2 SVGEGT. The trim removed 6 bases at V and 1 base at J, leaving 11 bases unmatched. The CDR3 spans 17 residues. CDR3 DNA: TGTGCCAGCAGCTCCATAGGACAGGGAGGGTCTGGAAACACCATATATTTT. Its protein product is CASSSIGQGGSGNTIYF.

The V gene is TRBV9, the J gene TRBJ2-5; 13 bases agree with TRBD2. The CDR3 covers 17 residues. Germline loops: CDR1 SGDLS, CDR2 YYNGEE. With 4 bases clipped from V and 5 bases from J, the junction kept 11 bases outside the gene matches. The CDR3 DNA follows: TGTGCCAGCAGCCCCGGGACTAGCGGGGCGCCAAGGGAGACCCAGTACTTC. Translated: CASSPGTSGAPRETQYF.

V usage is TRBV6-2 or TRBV6-3 and J usage is TRBJ1-2, with D possibly being TRBD1 (6 bases). Germline loops: CDR1 MNHEY, CDR2 SVGEGT. Trimming stripped 2 bases from V and 1 base from J, with 17 bases between. This CDR3 comprises 17 residues. The CDR3 bases are TGTGCCAGCAGTTACGGGCCAGGGGTTCTCATTAACTATGGCTACACCTTC. Its protein product is CASSYGPGVLINYGYTF.

This rearrangement joins TRBV7-2 to TRBJ2-7; 10 bases map to TRBD2. The CDR3 contains 15 residues. J gave up 3 bases and V 2 bases, and 4 bases lay outside the gene matches. Germline loops: CDR1 SGHTA, CDR2 FQGNSA. DNA of the CDR3: TGTGCCAGCAGCTTAACTAGCGGGGATCTCTACGAGCAGTACGTC. Translated: CASSLTSGDLYEQYV.

The chain is built from TRBV12-3 or TRBV12-4 and TRBJ2-4; the match to TRBD1 covers 7 bases. CDR3 length equals 13 residues. J was trimmed by 0 bases and V by 10 bases; bases with no gene match: 3. The CDR3 DNA sequence: TGTGCCACCCGACAGGGAGCCAAAAACATTCAGTACTTC. This encodes CATRQGAKNIQYF.

This clone was picked up a small number of times. This rearrangement joins TRBV4-1 to TRBJ2-1; 8 bases align to TRBD2. CDR1 MGHRA and CDR2 YSYEKL come from the germline V gene. Trimming at V came to 8 bases and at J to 0 bases, leaving 9 bases not matched to a gene. The CDR3 totals 16 residues. The CDR3 DNA follows: TGCGCCAGCGGTCCGGGAGGGCTGAGCTCCTACAATGAGCAGTTCTTC. Translating it yields CASGPGGLSSYNEQFF.

This clone has just one count. V gene TRBV6-1 combines with J gene TRBJ1-5, with D maybe TRBD1 (5 bases). The CDR3 has 14 amino acids. Germline V CDR1 and CDR2: MNHNS, SASEGT. The V gene lost 0 bases and the J gene lost 5 bases, with 8 bases spanning the gap. CDR3 region: CASSEAWGDQPQHF. CDR3 nucleotides: TGTGCCAGCAGTGAAGCGTGGGGGGATCAGCCCCAGCATTTT.

This clone was seen a few times. The V and J genes are TRBV7-9 and TRBJ1-3, with D hard to call. Deletions cut 1 base from V and 0 bases from J, with 7 bases between. This CDR3 spans 15 amino acids. The germline CDR1 and CDR2 sequences are SEHNR and FQNEAQ (reference sequence). Here the CDR3 reads CASSLVMNSGNTIYF. In DNA, the CDR3 is TGTGCCAGCAGCTTAGTGATGAACTCTGGAAACACCATATATTTT.

The genes are TRBV21-1 and TRBJ1-2; TRBD1 is taken as the D call from the table, unchecked against the DNA. TRBV21-1 is a pseudogene segment. This CDR3 has 16 amino acids. Here the CDR3 reads CASSKASTAGPYGYTF. The CDR3 nucleotides read TGTGCCAGCAGCAAAGCCTCCACGGCAGGCCCCTATGGCTACACCTTC.

CDR3 protein: CASSLGDNTDTQYF. The CDR3 DNA follows: TGTGCCAGCAGTTTGGGGGACAACACAGATACGCAGTATTTT. The chain carries TRBV28 and TRBJ2-3, with D perhaps matching TRBD1 (6 bases). Germline CDR1 and CDR2: MDHEN and SYDVKM. Trimming left V 3 bases short and J 2 bases short, with 9 bases between. The CDR3 is 14 amino acids.

The CDR3 loop is CASSLTGGNEQFF. The CDR3, as DNA: TGTGCCAGCAGCTTAACCGGGGGCAATGAGCAGTTCTTC. This sequence joins TRBV7-3 and TRBJ2-1, with TRBD2 as a possible D gene (6 bases). The CDR3 consists of 13 residues. Germline V gives CDR1 SGHTA, CDR2 FQGTGA. Between the trimmed V and J ends, which lost 0 bases and 6 bases, there was a span of 6 bases.

V usage is TRBV5-1 and J usage is TRBJ2-7; TRBD1 aligns across 7 bases. The V segment lost 2 bases and the J segment 5 bases; nucleotides outside the gene matches: 4. The CDR3 consists of 13 residues. Germline V gives CDR1 SGHRS, CDR2 YFSETQ. The CDR3, as DNA: TGCGCCAGCAGCTTACAGGGGACGGACGAGCAGTACGTC. It codes for CASSLQGTDEQYV.

The chain carries TRBV2 and TRBJ1-1, with D uncertain. This CDR3 spans 15 amino acids. Germline loops: CDR1 SNHLY, CDR2 FYNNEI. V shed 3 bases and J shed 1 base, with 12 bases lying between them. In DNA form, the CDR3 reads TGTGCCAGCAGTGAGACCCCCAAGGGGAACACTGAAGCTTTCTTT. Its protein product is CASSETPKGNTEAFF.

The chain has TRBV6-2 or TRBV6-3 and TRBJ2-7, with 11 positions matching TRBD2. The CDR3 runs to 15 residues. Unmatched junction bases numbered 6, after V lost 6 bases and J lost 2 bases. Germline-derived CDR1 and CDR2 are MNHEY and SVGEGT. CDR3 region: CASSSGLAGTYEQYV. The CDR3 DNA follows: TGTGCCAGCAGCTCCGGACTAGCGGGCACCTACGAGCAGTACGTC.

The V call is TRBV18, the J call TRBJ2-7; D is tentatively TRBD1 or TRBD2 (6 bases each). V dropped 3 bases and J dropped 7 bases, with 16 bases sitting between them. Germline CDR1 reads KGHSH; CDR2 reads LQKENI. The CDR3 is 14 amino acids. CDR3 region: CASSPLSGAGEQYV. CDR3 DNA: TGTGCCAGCTCACCCCTGTCGGGGGCAGGGGAGCAGTACGTC.